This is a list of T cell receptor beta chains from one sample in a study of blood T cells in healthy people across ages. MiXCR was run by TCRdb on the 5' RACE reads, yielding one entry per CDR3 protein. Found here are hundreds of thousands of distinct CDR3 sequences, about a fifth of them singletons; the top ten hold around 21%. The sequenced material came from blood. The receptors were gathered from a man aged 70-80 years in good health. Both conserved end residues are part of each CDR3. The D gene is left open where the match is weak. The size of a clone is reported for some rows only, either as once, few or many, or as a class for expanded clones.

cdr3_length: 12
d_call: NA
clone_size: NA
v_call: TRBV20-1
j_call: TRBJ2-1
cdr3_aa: CSAEGIDNEQFF
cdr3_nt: TGCAGTGCTGAGGGGATAGACAATGAGCAGTTCTTC

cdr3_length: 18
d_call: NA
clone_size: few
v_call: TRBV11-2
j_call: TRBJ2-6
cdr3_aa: CASSSLVRGLSGANVLTF
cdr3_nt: TGTGCCAGCAGCTCCCTCGTTAGGGGCCTCTCTGGGGCCAACGTCCTGACTTTC

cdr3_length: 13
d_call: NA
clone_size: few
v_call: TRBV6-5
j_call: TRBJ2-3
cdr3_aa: CASRRGVEDTQYF
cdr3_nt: TGTGCCAGCAGGAGGGGGGTGGAAGATACGCAGTATTTT

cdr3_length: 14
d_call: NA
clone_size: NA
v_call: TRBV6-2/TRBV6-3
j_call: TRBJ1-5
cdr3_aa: CASGENRGNQPQHF
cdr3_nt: TGTGCCAGCGGGGAGAACAGGGGCAATCAGCCCCAGCATTTT

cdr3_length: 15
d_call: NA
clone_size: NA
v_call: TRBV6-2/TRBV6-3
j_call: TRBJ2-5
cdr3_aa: CASSYPAGRQETQYF
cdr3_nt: TGTGCCAGCAGTTACCCGGCGGGCCGCCAAGAGACCCAGTACTTC

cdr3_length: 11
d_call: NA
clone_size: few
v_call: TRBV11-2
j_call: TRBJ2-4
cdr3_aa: CASSLGDIQYF
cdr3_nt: TGTGCCAGCAGCTTAGGGGACATTCAGTACTTC

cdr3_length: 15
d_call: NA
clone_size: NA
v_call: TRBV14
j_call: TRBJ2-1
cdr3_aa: CASSQEPPPYNEQFF
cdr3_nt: TGTGCCAGCAGCCAAGAACCACCACCTTACAATGAGCAGTTCTTC

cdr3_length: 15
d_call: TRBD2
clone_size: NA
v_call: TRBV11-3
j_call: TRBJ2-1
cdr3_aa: CASSLGGSGKGEQFF
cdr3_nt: TGTGCCAGCAGCTTAGGAGGGAGCGGGAAAGGTGAGCAGTTCTTC

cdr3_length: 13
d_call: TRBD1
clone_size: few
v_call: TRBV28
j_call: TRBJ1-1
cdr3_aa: CASSLNRGLGAFF
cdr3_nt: TGTGCCAGCAGTTTAAACAGGGGGCTAGGGGCTTTCTTT

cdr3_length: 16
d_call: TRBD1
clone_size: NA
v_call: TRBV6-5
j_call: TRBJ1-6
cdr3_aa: CASSYSNRGNNSPLHF
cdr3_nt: TGTGCCAGCAGTTACTCGAACAGGGGAAATAATTCACCCCTCCACTTT

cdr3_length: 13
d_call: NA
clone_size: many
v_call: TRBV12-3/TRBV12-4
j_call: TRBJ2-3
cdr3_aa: CASSYLVTDTQYF
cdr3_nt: TGTGCCAGCAGTTATCTAGTGACAGATACGCAGTATTTT

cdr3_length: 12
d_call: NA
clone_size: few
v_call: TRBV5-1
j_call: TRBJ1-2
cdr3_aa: CASTSVGDGYTF
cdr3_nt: TGCGCCAGCACCTCGGTCGGGGATGGCTACACCTTC

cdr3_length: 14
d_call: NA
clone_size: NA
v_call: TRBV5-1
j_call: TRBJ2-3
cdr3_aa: CASSDTSSTDTQYF
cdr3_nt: TGCGCCAGCAGCGACACCTCTAGCACAGATACGCAGTATTTT

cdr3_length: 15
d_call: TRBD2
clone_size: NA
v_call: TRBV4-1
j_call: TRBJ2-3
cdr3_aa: CASSQAAGVTDTQYF
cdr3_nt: TGCGCCAGCAGCCAAGCAGCGGGAGTAACAGATACGCAGTATTTT

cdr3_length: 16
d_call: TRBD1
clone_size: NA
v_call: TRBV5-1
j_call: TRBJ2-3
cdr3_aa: CASSLGPGQGTDTQYF
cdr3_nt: TGCGCCAGCAGCTTGGGTCCGGGACAGGGCACAGATACGCAGTATTTT

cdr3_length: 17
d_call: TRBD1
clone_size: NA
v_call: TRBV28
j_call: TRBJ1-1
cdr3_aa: CASSQYPGGAWSTEAFF
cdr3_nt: TGTGCCAGCAGCCAGTACCCAGGGGGCGCTTGGAGTACTGAAGCTTTCTTT

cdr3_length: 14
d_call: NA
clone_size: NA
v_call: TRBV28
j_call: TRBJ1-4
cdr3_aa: CASSMSGANEKLFF
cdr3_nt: TGTGCCAGCAGTATGTCAGGGGCTAATGAAAAACTGTTTTTT

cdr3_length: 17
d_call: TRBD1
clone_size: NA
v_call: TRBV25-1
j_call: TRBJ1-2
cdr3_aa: CASSEFSRGQTTYGYTF
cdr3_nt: TGTGCCAGCAGTGAATTTTCGCGGGGACAGACGACCTATGGCTACACCTTC

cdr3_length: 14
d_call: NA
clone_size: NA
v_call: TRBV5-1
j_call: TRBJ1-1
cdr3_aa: CASSLAVGLTEAFF
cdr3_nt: TGCGCCAGCAGCTTGGCCGTGGGTCTCACTGAAGCTTTCTTT

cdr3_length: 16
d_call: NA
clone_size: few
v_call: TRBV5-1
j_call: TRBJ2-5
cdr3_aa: CASSLAPGWGEETQYF
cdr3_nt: TGCGCCAGCAGCTTGGCTCCAGGTTGGGGAGAAGAGACCCAGTACTTC

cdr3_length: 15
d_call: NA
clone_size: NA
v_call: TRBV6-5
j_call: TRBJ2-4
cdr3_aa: CASSYVWGAKNIQYF
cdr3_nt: TGTGCCAGCAGTTACGTCTGGGGCGCCAAAAACATTCAGTACTTC

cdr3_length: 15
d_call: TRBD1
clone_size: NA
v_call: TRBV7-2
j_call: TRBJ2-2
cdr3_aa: CASSRRQGFTGELFF
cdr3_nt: TGTGCCAGCAGCCGGAGACAGGGTTTCACCGGGGAGCTGTTTTTT

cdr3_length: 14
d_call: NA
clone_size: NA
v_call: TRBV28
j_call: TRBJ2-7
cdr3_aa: CASSSPRSSYEQYF
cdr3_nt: TGTGCCAGCAGTTCGCCCAGGAGCTCCTACGAGCAGTACTTC

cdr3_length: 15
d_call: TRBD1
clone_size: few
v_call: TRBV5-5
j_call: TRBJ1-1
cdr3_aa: CASIPWAQGDTEAFF
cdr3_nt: TGTGCCAGCATCCCCTGGGCACAGGGGGACACTGAAGCTTTCTTT

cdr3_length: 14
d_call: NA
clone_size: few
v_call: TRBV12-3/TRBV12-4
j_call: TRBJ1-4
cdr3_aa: CASSHDTVGEKLFF
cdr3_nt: TGTGCCAGCAGCCACGACACGGTCGGGGAAAAACTGTTTTTT

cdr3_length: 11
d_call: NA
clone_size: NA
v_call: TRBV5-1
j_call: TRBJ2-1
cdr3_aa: CASGENLGQFF
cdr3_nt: TGCGCCTCTGGGGAGAACTTGGGGCAGTTCTTC

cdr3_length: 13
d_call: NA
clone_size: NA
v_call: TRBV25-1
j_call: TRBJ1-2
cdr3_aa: CASSKPGTYGYTF
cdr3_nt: TGTGCCAGCAGTAAACCCGGGACCTATGGCTACACCTTC

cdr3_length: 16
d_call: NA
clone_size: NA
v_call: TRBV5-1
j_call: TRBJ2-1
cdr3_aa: CASSVTGSVAYNEQFF
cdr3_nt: TGCGCCAGCAGCGTTACAGGGTCTGTCGCCTACAATGAGCAGTTCTTC

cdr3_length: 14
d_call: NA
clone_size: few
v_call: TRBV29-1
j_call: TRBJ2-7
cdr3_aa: CSVESGGRYGEQYF
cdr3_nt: TGCAGCGTTGAGTCCGGGGGGCGGTACGGCGAGCAGTACTTC

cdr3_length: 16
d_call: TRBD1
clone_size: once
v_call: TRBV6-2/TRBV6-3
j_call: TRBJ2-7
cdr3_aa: CASSYSTGTGLYEQYF
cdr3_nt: TGTGCCAGCAGTTACTCGACAGGGACAGGGCTCTACGAGCAGTACTTC

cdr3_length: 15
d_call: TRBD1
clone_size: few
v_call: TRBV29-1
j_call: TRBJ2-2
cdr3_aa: CSVGGQGTNTGELFF
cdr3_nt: TGCAGCGTTGGAGGACAGGGTACCAACACCGGGGAGCTGTTTTTT

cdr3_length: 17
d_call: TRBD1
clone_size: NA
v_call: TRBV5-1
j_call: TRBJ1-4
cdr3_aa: CASSLRGQGATNEKLFF
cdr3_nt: TGCGCCAGCAGCTTGCGGGGACAGGGGGCAACTAATGAAAAACTGTTTTTT

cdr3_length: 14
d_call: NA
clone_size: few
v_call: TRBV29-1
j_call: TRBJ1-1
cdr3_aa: CSVEEVGGNTEAFF
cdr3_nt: TGCAGCGTTGAAGAGGTGGGGGGAAACACTGAAGCTTTCTTT

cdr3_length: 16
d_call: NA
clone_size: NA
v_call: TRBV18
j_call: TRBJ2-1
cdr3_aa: CASSDQGIGANNEQFF
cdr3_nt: TGTGCCAGCTCCGACCAAGGGATCGGGGCGAACAATGAGCAGTTCTTC

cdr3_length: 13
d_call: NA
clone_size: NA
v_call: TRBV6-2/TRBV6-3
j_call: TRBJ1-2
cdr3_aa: CASSYSTSRGYTF
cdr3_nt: TGTGCCAGCAGTTACTCGACCTCGCGAGGCTACACCTTC

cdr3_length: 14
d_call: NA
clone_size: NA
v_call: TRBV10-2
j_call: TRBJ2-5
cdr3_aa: CASSESYRGETQYF
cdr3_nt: TGCGCCAGCAGTGAGTCTTATCGGGGGGAGACCCAGTACTTC

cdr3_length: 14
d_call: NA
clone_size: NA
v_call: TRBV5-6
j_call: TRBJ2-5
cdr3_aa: CASSYPTIQETQYF
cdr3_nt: TGTGCCAGCAGCTACCCGACTATCCAAGAGACCCAGTACTTC

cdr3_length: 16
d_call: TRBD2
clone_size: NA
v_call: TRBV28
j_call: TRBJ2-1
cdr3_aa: CASSPTSGGLYNEQFF
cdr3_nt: TGTGCCAGCAGCCCGACTAGCGGGGGACTATACAATGAGCAGTTCTTC

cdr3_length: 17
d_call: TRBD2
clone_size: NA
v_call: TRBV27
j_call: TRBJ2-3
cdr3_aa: CASSLTGLAGREDTQYF
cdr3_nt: TGTGCCAGCAGTTTGACGGGACTAGCGGGAAGGGAAGATACGCAGTATTTT

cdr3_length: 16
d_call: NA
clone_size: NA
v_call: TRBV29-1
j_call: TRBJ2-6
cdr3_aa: CSVDVVSFSGANVLTF
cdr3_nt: TGCAGCGTTGATGTGGTCTCATTCTCTGGGGCCAACGTCCTGACTTTC

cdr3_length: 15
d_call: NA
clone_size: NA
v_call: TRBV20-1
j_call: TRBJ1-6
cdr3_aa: CSASAGRGGNSPLHF
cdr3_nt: TGCAGTGCTAGTGCAGGTAGAGGTGGGAATTCACCCCTCCACTTT

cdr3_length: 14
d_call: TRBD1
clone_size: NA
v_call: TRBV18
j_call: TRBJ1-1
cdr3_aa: CASSPSPGQNEAFF
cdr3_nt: TGTGCCAGCTCACCTTCGCCGGGACAGAATGAAGCTTTCTTT

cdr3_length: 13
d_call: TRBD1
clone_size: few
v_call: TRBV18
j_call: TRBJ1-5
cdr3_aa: CASLQGNDQPQHF
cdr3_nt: TGTGCCAGCCTACAGGGGAATGATCAGCCCCAGCATTTT

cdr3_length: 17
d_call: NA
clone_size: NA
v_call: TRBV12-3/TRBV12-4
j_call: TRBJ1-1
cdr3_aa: CASSFPRTLIGDTEAFF
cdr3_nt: TGTGCCAGCAGTTTCCCCAGGACGCTCATAGGGGACACTGAAGCTTTCTTT

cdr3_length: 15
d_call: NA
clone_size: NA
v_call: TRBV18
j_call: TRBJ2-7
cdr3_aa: CASSPPGSVFYEQYF
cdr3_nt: TGTGCCAGCTCACCGCCGGGCTCGGTGTTCTACGAGCAGTACTTC

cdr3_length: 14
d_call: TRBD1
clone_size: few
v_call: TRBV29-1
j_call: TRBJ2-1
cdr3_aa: CSVVQGTAYNEQFF
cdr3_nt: TGCAGCGTTGTCCAGGGGACAGCCTACAATGAGCAGTTCTTC

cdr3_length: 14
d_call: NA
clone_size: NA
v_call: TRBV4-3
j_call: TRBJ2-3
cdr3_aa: CASSQSPSTDTQYF
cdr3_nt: TGCGCCAGCAGCCAGTCCCCGAGCACAGATACGCAGTATTTT

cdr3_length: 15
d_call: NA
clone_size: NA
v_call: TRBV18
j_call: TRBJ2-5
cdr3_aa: CASSPYGTQQETQYF
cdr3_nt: TGTGCCAGCTCACCATACGGGACACAACAAGAGACCCAGTACTTC

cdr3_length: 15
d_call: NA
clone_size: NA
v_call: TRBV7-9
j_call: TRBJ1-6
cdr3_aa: CASSLIAGLDSPLHF
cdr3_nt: TGTGCCAGCAGCTTAATCGCGGGGTTGGATTCACCCCTCCACTTT

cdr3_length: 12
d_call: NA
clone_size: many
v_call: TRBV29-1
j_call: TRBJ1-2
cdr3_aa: CSVEWSAYGYTF
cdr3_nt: TGCAGCGTTGAATGGTCAGCTTATGGCTACACCTTC

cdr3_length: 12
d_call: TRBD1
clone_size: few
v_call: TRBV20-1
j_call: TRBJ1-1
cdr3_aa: CRTDRGVTEAFF
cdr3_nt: TGCAGGACCGACAGGGGAGTAACTGAAGCTTTCTTT

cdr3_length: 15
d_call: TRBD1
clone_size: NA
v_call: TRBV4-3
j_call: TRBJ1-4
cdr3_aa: CASSLQTGISEKLFF
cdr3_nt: TGCGCCAGCAGCCTCCAGACAGGGATTTCTGAAAAACTGTTTTTT

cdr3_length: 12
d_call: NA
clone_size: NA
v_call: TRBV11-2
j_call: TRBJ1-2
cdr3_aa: CASSSTSYGYTF
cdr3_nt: TGTGCCAGCTCATCAACCTCCTATGGCTACACCTTC

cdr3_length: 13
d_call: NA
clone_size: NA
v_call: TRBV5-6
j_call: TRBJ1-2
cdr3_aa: CASRLQGFRGYTF
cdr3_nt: TGTGCCAGCAGGTTACAGGGTTTTCGGGGCTACACCTTC

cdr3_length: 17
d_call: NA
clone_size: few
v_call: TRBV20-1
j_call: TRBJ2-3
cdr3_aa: CSARDSDARSSTDTQYF
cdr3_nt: TGCAGTGCTAGAGACTCGGACGCCCGGAGTAGCACAGATACGCAGTATTTT

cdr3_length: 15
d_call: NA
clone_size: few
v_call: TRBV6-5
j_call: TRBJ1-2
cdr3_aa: CASSYRGYSNYGYTF
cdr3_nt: TGTGCCAGCAGTTACCGAGGTTATTCTAACTATGGCTACACCTTC

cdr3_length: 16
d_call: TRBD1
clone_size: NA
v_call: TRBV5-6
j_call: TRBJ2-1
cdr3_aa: CASSRMTGGSYNEQFF
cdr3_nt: TGTGCCAGCAGCAGAATGACAGGGGGCTCCTACAATGAGCAGTTCTTC

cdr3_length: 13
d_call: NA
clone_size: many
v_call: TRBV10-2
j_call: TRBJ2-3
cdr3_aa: CATRMEGGVAQYF
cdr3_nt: TGCGCCACCAGGATGGAAGGGGGGGTGGCGCAGTATTTT

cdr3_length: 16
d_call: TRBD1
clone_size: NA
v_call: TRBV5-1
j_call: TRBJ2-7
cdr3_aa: CASSLVSGQGQREQYF
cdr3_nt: TGCGCCAGCAGCTTGGTTTCGGGACAGGGTCAGAGGGAGCAGTACTTC